Listed here are 14 T cell receptor beta chains from one sample, sequenced in a study of OX40 agonist ivuxolimab in advanced cancers. The library was produced with the immunoSEQ multiplex PCR assay. TCRdb carries this immuneACCESS record with in-frame sequences only. Its versions omit some clonotypes, under half of them owing to an unresolved V gene in the studies checked, with the rest unexplained. The sample data list fewer than 95,000 clones, and over 75% of these were observed just once. About 0.57% of the sample is in the top ten clones. The sample here was CD4+ or CD8+ T cells sorted from blood, taken in a trial of the OX40 agonist ivuxolimab. The source of these receptors is an adult with an advanced solid tumor such as melanoma, head and neck, liver or kidney cancer.

Points on this clone: An end of the junction differs from the germline gene, which may be a read error. This chain joins TRBV7-2 and TRBJ1-2; D remains ambiguous. CDR3 length: 15 residues. Germline lookup yields CDR1 SGHTA and CDR2 FQGNSA. CDR3: CASNLVNEGWDGYTF. The CDR3 nucleotides read TGTGCCAGCAACTTAGTAAACGAGGGATGGGATGGCTACACCTTC.

The chain has TRBV21-1 and TRBJ1-5. TRBV21-1 is classified as a pseudogene. The length of the CDR3 is 17 residues. DNA for the CDR3: TGTGCCAGCAGCAAACTCGGGAACCCTTATAGCAATCAGCCCCAGCATTTT. Protein: CASSKLGNPYSNQPQHF.

The rearrangement uses TRBV4-1 and TRBJ2-1; the match to TRBD1 covers 9 bases. Germline CDR1 and CDR2: MGHRA and YSYEKL. This CDR3 has 16 amino acids. J gave up 4 bases and V 1 base, and 5 bases lay outside the gene matches. The CDR3 DNA sequence: TGCGCCAGCAGCCAAGGGACAGGGGAACCGTACAATGAGCAGTTCTTC. Translated, it gives CASSQGTGEPYNEQFF.

The CDR3, as DNA: TGCGCCAGCTGTGTCGGCGGGGATACGCAGTATTTT. It specifies CASCVGGDTQYF. This sequence joins TRBV10-2 and TRBJ2-3; tentatively, D is TRBD2 (5 bases). CDR3 length equals 12 residues. With 8 bases removed from V and 6 bases from J, the gap between germline ends came to 12 bases. The V gene's germline CDR1 is WSHSY and CDR2 SAAADI.

The gene calls are TRBV5-4 and TRBJ2-3, with TRBD1 identical over 9 bases. The CDR3 contains 14 residues. V lost 7 bases to trimming and J lost 3 bases; unmatched junction nucleotides: 6. The V gene's germline CDR1 is SGHNT and CDR2 YYREEE (reference sequence). CDR3 sequence reads: CASAGQGRTDTQYF. CDR3 DNA: TGTGCCAGCGCGGGACAGGGTAGGACAGATACGCAGTATTTT.

This clone was found a few times. The chain links TRBV7-7 to TRBJ2-2; D gene unclear. Germline V gene lookup returns CDR1 SSHAT and CDR2 FNYEAQ (reference sequence). V lost 0 bases, J lost 7 bases, and 6 bases lay in between. The CDR3 is made up of 13 amino acids. This CDR3 reads CASSLAASGELFF. CDR3 coding DNA: TGTGCCAGCAGCTTAGCTGCGAGCGGGGAGCTGTTTTTT. The full variable domain, completed using reference TRBV7-7 and TRBJ2-2, is GAGVSQSPRYKVTKRGQDVTLRCDPISSHATLYWYQQALGQGPEFLTYFNYEAQPDKSGLPSDRFSAERPEGSISTLTIQRTEQRDSAMYRCASSLAASGELFFGEGSRLTVL.

The table lists this clone with a few counts. The chain carries TRBV9 and TRBJ1-6; TRBD1 matches at 7 bases. With 0 bases clipped from V and 4 bases from J, the junction kept 4 bases outside the gene matches. The CDR3 has 16 residues. CDR1 and CDR2 from the germline V gene are SGDLS and YYNGEE. In DNA, the CDR3 is TGTGCCAGCAGCGTAGGGACAGGAGGATATAATTCACCCCTCCACTTT. Residues: CASSVGTGGYNSPLHF.

This clone was recorded once. The chain is built from TRBV5-6 and TRBJ1-6, with no clear D. Trimming shortened V by 3 bases and J by 7 bases, and 14 bases separated the two germline ends. There are 15 residues in the CDR3. Germline V gene lookup returns CDR1 SGHDT and CDR2 YYEEEE. This CDR3 is CASSSVGRRNSPLHF. Written as DNA, the CDR3 is TGTGCCAGCAGCTCCGTGGGCCGGAGAAATTCACCCCTCCACTTT.

This chain connects TRBV18 to TRBJ1-6; no clear D. Trimming removed 3 bases at V and 5 bases at J, with 17 bases between. The CDR3 runs to 17 residues. Germline CDR1 is KGHSH and CDR2 is LQKENI. This CDR3 is CASSPFETGMNNSPLHF. Here the CDR3 DNA reads TGTGCCAGCTCACCTTTTGAAACCGGTATGAATAATTCACCCCTCCACTTT.

The V and J genes are TRBV2 and TRBJ1-2; 11 bases fit TRBD1. V lost 7 bases and J lost 8; bases outside the gene matches: 9. The CDR3 is 14 residues long. Germline CDR1 is SNHLY and CDR2 is FYNNEI. DNA of the CDR3: TGTGCCAGCAATGGACAGGGGGCATTGGGAGGCTACACCTTC. Its protein is CASNGQGALGGYTF.

The chain has TRBV7-3 and TRBJ2-3; tentative D call: TRBD1 (6 bases). The V gene lost 5 bases and the J gene lost 0 bases, with 12 bases spanning the gap. CDR3 size: 15 residues. Germline V gene sequence: CDR1 SGHTA, CDR2 FQGTGA. CDR3 loop: CASSPVGASTDTQYF. CDR3 bases: TGTGCCAGCAGCCCCGTGGGGGCCAGCACAGATACGCAGTATTTT.

The J gene is TRBJ2-3, the V gene TRBV19; a weak D match, TRBD1 (5 bases). V lost 4 bases and J lost 0, with 8 bases in between. CDR1 and CDR2 (germline): LNHDA, SQIVND (reference sequence). The CDR3 is made up of 14 amino acids. The chain's CDR3 is CASSTGPSTDTQYF. DNA for the CDR3: TGTGCCAGTAGTACAGGGCCTAGCACAGATACGCAGTATTTT.

This clone was recorded once. The conserved final phenylalanine or tryptophan is absent from the CDR3, which likely points to a read error. The limits of the CDR3 on the DNA are not certain, so only TCRdb's listed CDR3 is given. The chain has TRBV19 and TRBJ1-5. The germline V gene encodes CDR1 LNHDA and CDR2 SQIVND (reference sequence). Inclusive of both ends, the CDR3 amounts to 14 amino acids. This CDR3 reads CASSIRSGSAPPAV.

The gene calls are TRBV11-2 and TRBJ1-2, with D perhaps matching TRBD1 (6 bases). CDR3 size: 16 residues. Germline V lookup: CDR1 SGHAT, CDR2 FQNNGV. V was shortened by 3 bases and J by 4 bases, with 18 bases between the two germline ends. The CDR3: CASSLVPGGSGYGYTF. The CDR3 nucleotides are TGTGCCAGCAGCTTGGTCCCGGGGGGCTCGGGCTATGGCTACACCTTC.